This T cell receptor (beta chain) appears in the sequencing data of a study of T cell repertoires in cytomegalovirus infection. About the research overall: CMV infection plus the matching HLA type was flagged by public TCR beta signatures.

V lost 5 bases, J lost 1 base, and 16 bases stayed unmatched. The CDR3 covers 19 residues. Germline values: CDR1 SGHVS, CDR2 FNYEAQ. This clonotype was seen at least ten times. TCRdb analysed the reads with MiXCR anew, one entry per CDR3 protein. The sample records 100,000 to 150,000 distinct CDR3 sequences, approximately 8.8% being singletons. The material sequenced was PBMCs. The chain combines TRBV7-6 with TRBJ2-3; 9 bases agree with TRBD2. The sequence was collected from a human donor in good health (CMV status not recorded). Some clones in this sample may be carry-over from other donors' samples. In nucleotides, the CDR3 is TGTGCCAGCAGCCCGACCGCTATCCAGCGGGGGGCGCGCACAGATACGCAGTATTTT. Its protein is CASSPTAIQRGARTDTQYF.